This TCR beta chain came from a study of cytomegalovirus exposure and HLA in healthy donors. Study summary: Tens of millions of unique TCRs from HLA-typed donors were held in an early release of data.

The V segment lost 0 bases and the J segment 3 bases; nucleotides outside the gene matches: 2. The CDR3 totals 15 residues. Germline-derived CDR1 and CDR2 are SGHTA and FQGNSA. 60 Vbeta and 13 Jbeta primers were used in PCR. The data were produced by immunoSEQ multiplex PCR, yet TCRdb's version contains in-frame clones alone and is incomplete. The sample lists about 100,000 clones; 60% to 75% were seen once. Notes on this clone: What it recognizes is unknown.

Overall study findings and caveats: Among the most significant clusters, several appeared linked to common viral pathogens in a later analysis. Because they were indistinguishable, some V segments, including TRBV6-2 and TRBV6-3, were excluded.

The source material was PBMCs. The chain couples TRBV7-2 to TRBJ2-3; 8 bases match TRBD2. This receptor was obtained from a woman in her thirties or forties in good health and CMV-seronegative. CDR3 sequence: CASSLAGLETDTQYF. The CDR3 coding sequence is TGTGCCAGCAGCTTAGCGGGACTAGAAACAGATACGCAGTATTTT.